The 8 T cell receptor beta chains below come from one sample, sequenced in a study of control samples from healthy donors and cancer patients. The repertoire was sequenced with immunoSEQ multiplex PCR; TCRdb's copy has only in-frame clones and lacks some. The table records around 200,000 clones, over 90% of them present only once. The source material was blood. These receptors were obtained from a man aged 45 to 65 in good health.

The chain uses TRBV6-5 and TRBJ2-7; 8 nucleotides align to TRBD1. In germline, CDR1 is MNHEY, CDR2 SVGAGI. The V segment lost 0 bases and the J segment 4 bases; nucleotides outside the gene matches: 5. The CDR3 covers 15 residues. The CDR3 sequence is CASSYSLQGGYEQYV. The DNA of the CDR3 is TGTGCCAGCAGTTACTCGTTACAGGGGGGTTACGAGCAGTACGTC.

A word on this clone: The same CDR3 is also encoded by other DNA sequences in this sample. This chain joins TRBV7-2 and TRBJ1-5; D unclear. Germline assignment: CDR1 SGHTA and CDR2 FQGNSA. Trimming removed 1 base at V and 2 bases at J, with 6 bases between. CDR3 length equals 14 residues. CDR3 sequence reads: CASSLGGGNQPQHF. The DNA of the CDR3 is TGTGCCAGCAGCTTAGGTGGGGGCAATCAGCCCCAGCATTTT.

The chain couples TRBV21-1 to TRBJ2-7; the D call in the table, TRBD2, was not verified against the DNA. TRBV21-1 is given as a pseudogene. This CDR3 spans 17 amino acids. The CDR3 bases are TGTGCCAGCAGCAAAGGTAATAATAGCGGGAACTCCTACGAGCAGTACGTC. As protein: CASSKGNNSGNSYEQYV.

J is TRBJ2-5 and V is TRBV3-1 (or the pseudogene TRBV3-2); 11 bases are shared with TRBD1. With 10 bases clipped from V and 2 bases from J, the junction kept 3 bases outside the gene matches. The CDR3 covers 13 residues. The germline CDR1 and CDR2 sequences are LGHDT and YNNKEL (reference sequence). This CDR3 is CAIRDRGQETQYF. The CDR3 DNA reads as TGTGCCATCCGGGACAGGGGGCAAGAGACCCAGTACTTC.

This chain links TRBV19 with TRBJ1-1; D possibly corresponds to TRBD1 (6 bases). The CDR3 has 15 amino acids. The germline V gene has CDR1 LNHDA and CDR2 SQIVND (reference sequence). With 6 bases removed from V and 1 base from J, the gap between germline ends came to 15 bases. CDR3 region: CASRGGQYSNTEAFF. CDR3 DNA: TGTGCCAGTAGAGGGGGGCAGTATTCGAACACTGAAGCTTTCTTT.

This chain links TRBV2 with TRBJ1-5, with TRBD1 as a possible D gene (5 bases). The V and J ends lost 4 bases and 0 bases respectively, with 13 bases between them. CDR1 is SNHLY and CDR2 is FYNNEI in the germline V gene. There are 16 residues in the CDR3. The CDR3 protein is CASSATASYSNQPQHF. The CDR3 DNA follows: TGTGCCAGCAGTGCGACAGCCTCTTATAGCAATCAGCCCCAGCATTTT.

The chain links TRBV2 to TRBJ2-6; D is uncertain. Germline V gene data show CDR1 as SNHLY and CDR2 as FYNNEI. This CDR3 is 15 amino acids long. Trimming removed 6 bases from V and 0 bases from J, with 9 bases in between. The CDR3 protein is CASSTGSSGANVLTF. The CDR3 DNA is TGTGCCAGCAGCACGGGCTCCTCTGGGGCCAACGTCCTGACTTTC.

The chain employs TRBV5-1 and TRBJ1-1; D uncertain. CDR3 size: 15 residues. The V and J ends lost 2 bases and 5 bases respectively, with 16 bases between them. From germline, CDR1 is SGHRS and CDR2 YFSETQ. Here the CDR3 DNA reads TGCGCCAGCAGCTTCAATTTCCTTATGGGGACTGAAGCTTTCTTT. Amino acid sequence: CASSFNFLMGTEAFF.